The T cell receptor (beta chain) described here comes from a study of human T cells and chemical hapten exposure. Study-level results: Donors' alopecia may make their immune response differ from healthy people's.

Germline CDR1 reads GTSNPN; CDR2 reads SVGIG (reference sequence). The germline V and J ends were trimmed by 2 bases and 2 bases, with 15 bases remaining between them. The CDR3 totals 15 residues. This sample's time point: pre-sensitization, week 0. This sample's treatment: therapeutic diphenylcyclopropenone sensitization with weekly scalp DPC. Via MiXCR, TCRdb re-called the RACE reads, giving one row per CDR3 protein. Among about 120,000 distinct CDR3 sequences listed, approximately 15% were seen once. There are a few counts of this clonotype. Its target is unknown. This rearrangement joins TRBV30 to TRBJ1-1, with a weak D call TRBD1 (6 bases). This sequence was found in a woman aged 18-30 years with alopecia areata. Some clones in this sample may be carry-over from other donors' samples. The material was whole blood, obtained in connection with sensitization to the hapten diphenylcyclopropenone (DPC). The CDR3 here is CAWSPDRTGNTEAFF. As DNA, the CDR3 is TGTGCCTGGAGTCCCGACAGGACGGGTAACACTGAAGCTTTCTTT. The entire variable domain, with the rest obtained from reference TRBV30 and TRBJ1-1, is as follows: SQTIHQWPATLVQPVGSPLSLECTVEGTSNPNLYWYRQAAGRGLQLLFYSVGIGQISSEVPQNLSASRPQDRQFILSSKKLLLSDSGFYLCAWSPDRTGNTEAFFGQGTRLTVV.